What follows are 5 T cell receptor beta chains derived from one specimen sequenced in a study of shared clonotypes between healthy human individuals. CD45RO-negative CD8 cells positively selected for CCR7 made up the naive population, which excluded terminally differentiated effector memory CD45RA+ cells. Sequenced by immunoSEQ multiplex PCR; TCRdb stores in-frame clones only, minus some. The table lists more than 2 million clones, 85% to 95% of them singletons, with under 2% in the top ten. Sequenced sample: naive CD8+ T cells from PBMCs. These receptors all come from a man aged 18 to 29 in good health. Some clones in this sample may be carry-over from other donors' samples.

This clone was picked up one time. The DNA for the CDR3 is TGTGCCAGCAGTTTATACGGGGGGGTTTATCAGCCCCAGCATTTT. It is translated as CASSLYGGVYQPQHF. The V and J genes are TRBV28 and TRBJ1-5, with D possibly being TRBD1 (5 bases). V was pared by 1 base and J by 5 bases, with 12 bases between. CDR1 is MDHEN and CDR2 is SYDVKM in the germline V gene. CDR3 length equals 15 residues.

This clone has a single count. The rearrangement links TRBV19 to TRBJ1-5; D unclear. This CDR3 has 13 amino acids. Germline V gene lookup returns CDR1 LNHDA and CDR2 SQIVND (reference sequence). Trimming left V 10 bases short and J 9 bases short, with 19 bases between. CDR3 sequence reads: CATGIADAPPQHF. The CDR3 region has the DNA TGTGCCACTGGTATTGCCGATGCTCCGCCCCAGCATTTT.

The chain couples TRBV7-2 to TRBJ2-7; D gene uncertain. Germline values: CDR1 SGHTA, CDR2 FQGNSA. Trimming cost V 5 bases and J 2 bases, with 16 bases left between them. This CDR3 is 15 amino acids long. CDR3 loop: CASSQGIYGPYEQYF. Written as DNA, the CDR3 is TGTGCCAGCAGCCAAGGGATTTACGGACCCTACGAGCAGTACTTC.

The chain links TRBV15 to TRBJ2-7, with D perhaps given as TRBD1 or TRBD2 (5 bases each). Between the trimmed V and J ends, which lost 5 bases and 2 bases, there was a span of 19 bases. In germline, CDR1 is LNHNV, CDR2 YYDKDF (reference sequence). The CDR3 loop spans 16 amino acids. The CDR3 loop is CATSGFQGPDPYEQYF. DNA of the CDR3: TGTGCCACCAGCGGCTTCCAGGGACCTGATCCCTACGAGCAGTACTTC. Combining the CDR3 with reference TRBV15 and TRBJ2-7 gives the whole variable domain DAMVIQNPRYQVTQFGKPVTLSCSQTLNHNVMYWYQQKSSQAPKLLFHYYDKDFNNEADTPDNFQSRRPNTSFCFLDIRSPGLGDTAMYLCATSGFQGPDPYEQYFGPGTRLTVT.

The sample holds one count of this clone. The gene calls are TRBV13 and TRBJ2-7; TRBD2 matches 8 bases. There are 13 residues in the CDR3. With 5 bases clipped from V and 6 bases from J, the junction kept 6 bases outside the gene matches. Germline assignment: CDR1 PRHDT and CDR2 FYEKMQ (reference sequence). The CDR3 reads CASSRGLEGEQYF. DNA for the CDR3: TGTGCCAGCAGCCGGGGACTAGAGGGCGAGCAGTACTTC.